This T cell receptor beta chain was retrieved from a study of Graves' ophthalmopathy and Graves' hyperthyroidism. As for the study in general: Investigators collected peripheral blood at initial diagnosis, before any treatment was given. Study-level points and caveats: Most expanded clonotypes in thyroid above 0.001 frequency also showed up in blood. Ophthalmopathy was separated from stable hyperthyroidism by a 13-signature model with 87.88% sensitivity and 81.08% specificity.

This clonotype was found many times. Antigen: not known. RNA transcripts were the source from which TCR beta CDR3 regions were amplified. An opening RT-PCR round employed HTBI primers and preceded a second-round multiplex PCR. TCRdb recomputed calls from the multiplex PCR reads with MiXCR, one row per CDR3 protein. The repertoire consists of hundreds of thousands of distinct CDR3 sequences, with about a fifth occurring once and the leading ten covering more than 5.5%. Per the germline V gene, CDR1 is MNHNS and CDR2 is SASEGT. Trimming removed 10 bases at V and 1 base at J, with 13 bases between. This CDR3 is 13 amino acids long.

The TCR sequence derives from a woman aged 18-35 years with stable Graves' hyperthyroidism. Some clones in this sample may be carry-over from other donors' samples. The gene calls are TRBV6-1 and TRBJ1-2; D not certain. Sequencing was done on a sample of peripheral blood. CDR3 sequence reads: CATERNLNYGYTF. CDR3 nucleotide sequence: TGTGCCACCGAACGGAACCTTAACTATGGCTACACCTTC.